The clone carrying this T cell receptor (beta chain) showed up many times. These data are taken from a study of T cells in Graves' hyperthyroidism and ophthalmopathy. Stable hyperthyroidism: no ophthalmopathy progression over 18 months of follow-up. PBMCs were obtained from 9 to 10 ml fresh peripheral blood. Per the germline V gene, CDR1 is DFQATT and CDR2 is SNEGSKA (reference sequence). The ends were cut back, 1 base at V and 1 base at J, with 14 bases in the middle. The CDR3 consists of 16 residues. RNA transcripts provided the source from which TCR beta CDR3 regions were amplified. The TCR CDR3 was amplified in a first-round RT-PCR using the HTBI primer set. MiXCR, applied by TCRdb to the multiplex PCR reads, yields one record per CDR3 protein. Among roughly 330,000 distinct CDR3 sequences listed, approximately 16% were seen once.

The V call is TRBV20-1, the J call TRBJ1-5; D uncertain. Sequenced: blood. The TCR sequence derives from a man under 40 with Graves' hyperthyroidism. The CDR3 nucleotides read TGCAGTGCTAGAGGGCCGGGCTCCCCGAGCAATCAGCCCCAGCATTTT. Translation gives CSARGPGSPSNQPQHF.